Sequencing of this T cell receptor (beta chain) was carried out in a study of cytomegalovirus exposure and HLA in healthy donors (TCRdb year 2017). Study-level background: According to an earlier analysis of 450 to 650 of the donors, 150 million to 200 million T cells yielded 90 million to 140 million unique TCR beta sequences and approximately 300 Gb of sequence data. An early release covering roughly 600 HLA-typed donors comprised about 300 gigabases of sequencing data and around 80 million unique TCR sequences. Of the 350 to 450 genotyped donors, less than 85% were placed in the genetic ancestry cluster associated with self-reported Caucasian donors. The study aimed to test whether signatures of past pathogen exposure could be identified by cataloging public T cell receptors. The T cell repertoires of several hundred subjects were profiled by immunosequencing and related to cytomegalovirus serostatus. Along with the approximately 700-subject first cohort, a separate validation cohort of 120 different subjects was used. To predict cytomegalovirus infection status, the study combined high-throughput TCR immunosequencing, statistical association of individual TCRs with disease status, and machine learning. In a later analysis, previously published TCR beta repertoires from 600 to 850 donors were re-analyzed and high-resolution HLA genotyping was added so that TCR occurrence patterns could be studied. Rather than drawing on any new phenotypic data, the later analysis identified candidate immune exposures from TCR beta sequences and the way those sequences occurred across donors. An earlier analysis of roughly 600 of the donors used high-throughput TCR beta sequencing to judge whether each TCR beta V gene segment behaved as functional or pseudogenic. Donor age, sex, ethnicity and CMV serostatus were collected together with the repertoire data. A later genetic analysis took genome-wide SNP genotypes for about three fifths of the roughly 700 donors and used that subset as a discovery cohort. All discovery cohort repertoires had been generated on a single sequencing platform. HLA typing included class I and class II loci at four-digit resolution. The number of typed donors differed by locus: about 620-640 for A, B, C, DRB1 and DQB1; 500 to 550 for DQA1; some 610 for DPA1; and about 450 for DPB1. Several DR-DQ haplotypes were handled as single units for association and clustering because linkage in the cohort was strong. Among about 390 genotyped donors of the cohort, an average of approximately 250,000 unique TCR beta nucleotide sequences were sequenced per donor, around 20% of them non-productive. Broad study findings and their caveats: Because HLA typing was missing for some donors at each locus, association tests included only the typed subset. Roughly uniform sequencing depth across donors was assumed in presence/absence analyses, although this assumption may not hold. According to the authors, the approach could potentially be generalized to other disease states and immunological phenotypes. In a later analysis, several top co-occurrence clusters were reported to appear linked to parvovirus B19, influenza, CMV and Epstein-Barr virus. At a false discovery rate of 0.05, a later analysis linked roughly 17,000 TCR beta sequences to specific HLA alleles. The earlier analysis of almost 600 of the donors excluded roughly 16 rarely observed V segments, including chromosome 9 orphons, because counts were too low. Immune exposure information for the cohort was limited to CMV serostatus. Broadly in line with IMGT annotations, most TCR beta V segments showed up in productive rearrangements about 90% or about 30% of the time in an earlier analysis of 450 to 750 of the donors. A few of the identified cytomegalovirus-associated TCR beta chains were confirmed in vitro to be specific for cytomegalovirus antigens. According to a later analysis, most CMV-associated TCR beta chains appeared to be HLA-restricted, and the HLA associations seemed to be driven largely by CMV exposure. In the study, about 150 TCR beta chains were listed as associated with cytomegalovirus. A later analysis found that HLA-associated TCR beta chains were more clonally expanded and had lower generation probabilities than equally common non-associated chains. A further reported finding was that TCR beta sequences accurately predicted the HLA-A and HLA-B alleles for most subjects in the first cohort. According to a later analysis, TCR association rates differed among HLA loci, with DRB1 alleles showing the most associated TCRs and HLA-C alleles showing the fewest. In both the original and validation cohorts, the classifier was reported to diagnose cytomegalovirus status with high specificity and sensitivity. When HLA alleles, especially DR and DQ, strongly co-occurred, attributing TCR associations to individual alleles was difficult. V-gene and J-gene trimming of TCR beta chains was associated with a missense DCLRE1C variant in a later genetic analysis, and the association was replicated in an independent cohort. A cluster of highly shared sequence variants was judged likely to be a technical artifact of the sequencing pipeline. Because the 87-base-pair reads could not distinguish some IMGT-functional V segments, including TRBV6-2 and TRBV6-3, those segments were excluded. Correlated functional status among segregating V segments might be attributable to linkage disequilibrium, but an unknown experimental factor could not be ruled out. In this cohort, only TCR beta chains were sequenced, and detectable features were limited by the absence of alpha or paired-chain data. According to a later genetic analysis, donors in an Asian-associated ancestry cluster had fewer N-insertions in productive TCRs than the roughly 700-donor mean. Most TCR sequences were observed very rarely across donors, whereas some public TCRs were present in many individuals.

The cohort consisted of 600 to 750 healthy bone marrow donors. At the time of sampling, all cohort members were nominally healthy, though unrecorded immune exposures were likely present. The donor was CMV seronegative and was included in the group of a few hundred seronegative cohort members. A peripheral blood sample was provided by each donor, and peripheral blood mononuclear cells were used for TCR beta sequencing. The Qiagen DNeasy Blood Extraction Kit was used to extract genomic DNA from the blood cell samples. Preparation of the library involved the immunoSEQ multiplex PCR assay. The multiplex PCR relied on a mix of 60 forward primers for TCR Vbeta segments and 13 reverse primers for TCR Jbeta segments. The CDR3 region of rearranged TCR beta genes was amplified from genomic DNA by a multiplex PCR assay. The amplified TCR beta libraries were sequenced on the Illumina HiSeq System as 87-base-pair reads. Per the authors' processing: Across the 600 to 700 repertoires, a later analysis counted 60 million to 90 million unique TCR beta chains, 8.5 million to 12 million of which were shared by at least two donors. A nearest-neighbor algorithm error-corrected the raw reads and collapsed the reads into unique sequences, merging closely related sequences to remove PCR and sequencing errors. V, D and J gene segments were assigned by aligning CDR3 sequences to IMGT reference sequences. For a sequence to be retained, a match of at least six nucleotides was required to both a V gene segment and a J gene segment. Rearrangements were called productive when the CDR3 lacked stop codons and stayed in frame with V and J; all others were non-productive. Following IMGT convention, CDR3 was defined as the stretch from the second conserved V-encoded cysteine up to the conserved J-encoded phenylalanine. The earlier analysis of about 500 of the donors excluded sequences that lacked an unambiguous match to a single V gene segment. An earlier analysis of some 500 of the donors classified V segments as functional when productive rearrangements were above 56.7% and as segregating when the standard deviation between donors was above 5%. A statistical classification framework was built for diagnosing cytomegalovirus status from the catalog of TCR beta chain sequences. A later analysis assigned V and J genes by comparing TCR nucleotide sequences with IMGT/GENE-DB human TR gene sequences. The TCRdist pipeline was used in a later analysis to assign CDR3 sequences and most-parsimonious VDJ recombination scenarios. A later analysis defined each TCR beta chain by its CDR3 amino acid sequence plus V-gene family, and excluded reads lacking a unique V-gene family. In a later analysis, approximately 590 highly shared, low-generation-probability nucleotide sequences were removed to address suspected cross-contamination and a sequencing artifact. In a later analysis, a clonal expansion index for each public chain was calculated from normalized within-repertoire ranks of inferred template counts. A later analysis computed generation probabilities with a VDJ recombination model fitted to out-of-frame rearrangements, and checked the results against IGoR. A later analysis scored TCR-TCR, TCR-HLA and TCR-CMV co-occurrence with hypergeometric tests, applying a repertoire-size bias correction to TCR pairs. To estimate false discovery rates, a later analysis permuted the HLA or CMV assignments 20 times. A later analysis grouped co-occurring TCRs with DBSCAN, adding TCRdist sequence similarity when clustering within HLA-allele-positive subsets. Repertoires with fewer than 30,000 or more than 120,000 public chains, plus five repertoires with anomalous nucleotide sharing, were excluded from co-occurrence clustering. TCRdb re-hosts the immuneACCESS table, in-frame sequences only. Its copies lack some clones; in the studies checked, an unresolved V gene accounts for under half of them, and the cause for the rest is not known. The V and J calls and clone size are taken from that table; D and trimming were inferred from the DNA. The sample table on file contains around 76,000 clones. The ten largest clones capture roughly 5% of the sample.

From the cysteine through the phenylalanine, the CDR3 covers 16 amino acids. The read is trimmed to its CDR3 DNA, 48 bases read in frame from base 1. Per the germline V gene, SGHAT is the CDR1 and FQNNGV is the CDR2. Clipping removes 0 bases from V and 5 bases from J, with 8 as the unmatched junction base count. In the case of this clone: No antigen is known for it.

Input material: PBMCs. The clonotype was recovered from a middle-aged man in good health and CMV-seronegative. The chain was built from TRBV11-2 and TRBJ2-7, with 9 bases in between that match TRBD2. The CDR3 sequence is CASSLDRAGGLHEQYF. DNA sequence: TGTGCCAGCAGCTTAGATCGTGCGGGAGGGCTCCACGAGCAGTACTTC.